Listed below are T cell receptor beta chains from one sample, sequenced in a study of T cell responses to AZD1222 COVID-19 vaccine. Data came from immunoSEQ multiplex PCR; TCRdb stores just in-frame clones and leaves some out. The sample yields around 160,000 clones, roughly 94% seen once. The sequencing here drew on peripheral blood, taken 28 days after the second AZD1222 dose. These receptors were collected from an adult who received the AZD1222 COVID-19 vaccine. CDR3s include the opening cysteine and the closing phenylalanine or tryptophan. The D gene is left open where the match is weak. A row's size may be missing; if present it is once, few, many or a size class.

TRBD1 TRBJ2-3 - TRBV2 CASTGTAPTDTQYF TGTGCCAGCACCGGGACAGCTCCCACAGATACGCAGTATTTT
TRBD1 TRBJ1-2 - TRBV30 CAWSRTGRGYGYTF TGTGCCTGGAGTCGGACAGGTAGAGGTTATGGCTACACCTTC
- TRBJ1-2 once TRBV19 CASSIMGIMYNYGYTF TGTGCCAGTAGTATCATGGGTATTATGTATAACTATGGCTACACCTTC
TRBD1 TRBJ2-4 - TRBV7-2 CASSFLTGTVKNIQYF TGTGCCAGCAGCTTCCTCACCGGGACAGTCAAAAACATTCAGTACTTC
- TRBJ2-5 - TRBV6-5 CASSHSTTAGETQYF TGTGCCAGCAGTCACTCGACTACCGCCGGGGAGACCCAGTACTTC
- TRBJ2-2 - TRBV7-3 CASSLGWGGELFF TGTGCCAGCAGCTTAGGGTGGGGCGGGGAGCTGTTTTTT
- TRBJ1-3 - TRBV4-1 CASSQEGTAGNTIYF TGCGCCAGCAGCCAAGAGGGGACGGCTGGAAACACCATATATTTT
TRBD2 TRBJ2-2 - TRBV6-5 CASSYGTTNTGELFF TGTGCCAGCAGTTACGGGACTACTAACACCGGGGAGCTGTTTTTT
- TRBJ1-3 once TRBV18 CASSPVQRGGSGNTIYF TGTGCCAGCTCACCGGTTCAGAGGGGCGGCTCTGGAAACACCATATATTTT
- TRBJ2-7 - TRBV9 CASSVEDPAENPYEQYF TGTGCCAGCAGCGTAGAGGACCCGGCCGAGAACCCGTACGAGCAGTACTTC
- TRBJ2-2 - TRBV7-9 CASSIRQSTGELFF TGTGCCAGCAGCATCCGACAGAGCACCGGGGAGCTGTTTTTT
TRBD1 TRBJ2-1 - TRBV11-3 CASSLGQGSNNEQFF TGTGCCAGCAGCCTTGGACAGGGATCCAACAATGAGCAGTTCTTC
- TRBJ2-6 - TRBV9 CASSVGRASSGANVLTF TGTGCCAGCAGCGTAGGCAGGGCCTCCTCTGGGGCCAACGTCCTGACTTTC
TRBD1 TRBJ2-3 - TRBV2 CASRTGDTQYF TGTGCCAGCAGGACAGGGGATACGCAGTATTTT
TRBD1 TRBJ1-2 - TRBV29-1 CSALYRDRDGYTF TGCAGCGCCCTTTACCGGGACAGGGACGGCTACACCTTC
- TRBJ1-2 few TRBV5-1 CASSFGGTTPRVSRGYTF TGCGCCAGCAGCTTCGGCGGGACGACCCCGAGAGTCTCACGTGGCTACACCTTC
TRBD2 TRBJ2-1 - TRBV18 CASSPLAGGPNEQFF TGTGCCAGCTCACCATTAGCGGGAGGGCCCAATGAGCAGTTCTTC
- TRBJ1-1 - TRBV7-9 CASSDQGRNTEAFF TGTGCCAGCAGCGACCAGGGACGGAACACTGAAGCTTTCTTT
TRBD1 TRBJ1-1 - TRBV18 CASSPGTGASNTEAFF TGTGCCAGCTCCCCCGGGACAGGGGCTTCGAACACTGAAGCTTTCTTT
TRBD2 TRBJ2-3 - TRBV3-1/TRBV3-2 CASSHVAGGPGDTQYF TGTGCCAGCAGCCATGTAGCGGGAGGGCCGGGGGATACGCAGTATTTT
- TRBJ1-6 - TRBV6-5 CASSTRQNSPLHF TGTGCCAGCAGTACAAGACAGAATTCACCCCTCCACTTT
TRBD2 TRBJ2-3 - TRBV3-1/TRBV3-2 CASSARTSGTDTQYF TGTGCCAGCAGCGCTAGGACTAGCGGCACAGATACGCAGTATTTT
- TRBJ1-5 - TRBV27 CASSLTGTLNQPQHF TGTGCCAGCAGTCTAACCGGGACACTAAATCAGCCCCAGCATTTT
TRBD2 TRBJ2-2 - TRBV10-2 CAVSTSGETGELFF TGCGCCGTCTCGACTAGCGGGGAAACCGGGGAGCTGTTTTTT
TRBD2 TRBJ2-1 - TRBV27 CASSLGLAGGHNEQFF TGTGCCAGCAGTTTGGGCCTAGCGGGAGGCCACAATGAGCAGTTCTTC
- TRBJ1-1 few TRBV7-2 CASSSQTAGKNEAFF TGTGCCAGCAGCTCACAGACAGCCGGGAAGAATGAAGCTTTCTTT
- TRBJ2-5 - TRBV5-5 CASSRTGHRPGETQYF TGTGCCAGCAGCAGAACCGGACACCGGCCGGGAGAGACCCAGTACTTC
TRBD1 TRBJ2-3 - TRBV7-7 CASSPGTGSTDTQYF TGTGCCAGCAGCCCCGGGACAGGTAGCACAGATACGCAGTATTTT
- TRBJ1-2 once TRBV28 CASSLGFVPSGGYTF TGTGCCAGCAGTTTAGGGTTCGTCCCTTCGGGCGGCTACACCTTC
TRBD2 TRBJ2-7 - TRBV25-1 CASSRSGRAYEQYF TGTGCCAGCAGTCGAAGCGGGAGGGCCTACGAGCAGTACTTC
- TRBJ2-2 - TRBV29-1 CSVEEGRSNTGELFF TGCAGCGTTGAGGAGGGACGGTCGAACACCGGGGAGCTGTTTTTT
TRBD2 TRBJ2-3 - TRBV2 CARGGTSTSTDTQYF TGTGCCAGGGGGGGGACTAGCACTAGCACAGATACGCAGTATTTT
- TRBJ2-1 - TRBV20-1 CSAGRGSEQFF TGCAGTGCGGGGAGAGGGAGTGAGCAGTTCTTC
TRBD1 TRBJ1-3 - TRBV9 CASSVGTDGAGNTIYF TGTGCCAGCAGCGTTGGGACAGACGGAGCCGGAAACACCATATATTTT
- TRBJ1-6 - TRBV5-8 CASIPPVWADSPLHF TGTGCCAGCATCCCTCCCGTCTGGGCGGATTCACCCCTCCACTTT
- TRBJ2-2 - TRBV27 CASSLYSVGGELFF TGTGCCAGCAGTTTATACAGCGTGGGCGGGGAGCTGTTTTTT
- TRBJ2-7 - TRBV29-1 CSVEQGGNEQYF TGCAGCGTTGAACAGGGAGGAAACGAGCAGTACTTC
TRBD2 TRBJ2-1 - TRBV9 CASSASGGTHNEQFF TGTGCCAGCAGCGCTAGCGGGGGGACTCACAATGAGCAGTTCTTC
- TRBJ2-3 - TRBV5-8 CASSAGATQYF TGTGCCAGCAGCGCTGGGGCTACGCAGTATTTT
TRBD1 TRBJ2-1 - TRBV11-2 CASSFPSTGATNNEQFF TGTGCCAGCAGCTTCCCCAGTACAGGGGCCACGAACAATGAGCAGTTCTTC
- TRBJ1-1 - TRBV10-2 CASSEWGGAFF TGCGCCAGCAGTGAGTGGGGGGGAGCTTTCTTT
- TRBJ2-7 - TRBV5-1 CASSSLGGDYYEQYF TGCGCCAGCAGCTCCCTCGGGGGAGATTACTACGAGCAGTACTTC
- TRBJ2-1 - TRBV28 CASRSAGSYNEQFF TGTGCCAGCAGGTCCGCTGGTTCCTACAATGAGCAGTTCTTC
- TRBJ1-1 - TRBV6-5 CASTQAEGRGTEAFF TGTGCCAGCACCCAGGCGGAGGGGAGAGGCACTGAAGCTTTCTTT
TRBD1 TRBJ2-4 - TRBV15 CATSDRGLENIQYF TGTGCCACCTCCGACAGGGGGCTCGAAAACATTCAGTACTTC